The clone carrying this T cell receptor delta chain was observed a handful of times. Antigen: not known. These data originate in a study of Vδ1+ human thymocytes. General observations from the study: Highly polyclonal TRG and TRD repertoires with Gaussian CDR3 length distributions appeared in thymus. Donors shared many TRG clonotypes but few TRD clonotypes.

After alphabeta T cell depletion, CD3+ Vdelta1+ Vdelta2- thymocytes were sorted. Extracted RNA was reverse transcribed into cDNA. Pooled V-gene forward primers with one constant-region reverse primer generated the CDR3 amplicons by multiplex PCR. TCRdb applied CATT to the multiplex PCR reads for clone calling. The profile shows around 56,000 delta-chain clones, approximately 15% of them singletons. Trimming left V 4 bases short and J 0 bases short, with 9 bases between. Germline-derived CDR1 and CDR2 are TSWWSYY and QGS. The CDR3 is made up of 14 amino acids. The TCR originated in a girl under three years old who had congenital heart surgery. The specimen sequenced was Vdelta1+ gamma-delta thymocytes from the thymus. The subset denotes: FACS-sorted CD3+ TCRalphabeta- TCRVdelta1+ TCRVdelta2- thymocytes. This chain links TRDV1 with TRDJ1; possible D gene TRDD2, 5 bases. CDR3 sequence reads: CALGGLRYTDKLIF. CDR3 coding DNA: TGTGCTCTTGGGGGCCTACGTTACACCGATAAACTCATCTTT.